This paragraph covers one T cell receptor (beta chain) sequence. Its antigen is currently unknown. The repertoire was sequenced with immunoSEQ multiplex PCR; TCRdb's copy has only in-frame clones and lacks some. The data show under 75,000 clones, with about three quarters seen just once and 40% to 45% held by the top ten. The entry originates in a study of cytotoxic CD8 clonotypes in ibrutinib-treated CLL. Study in general: IGHV unmutated 17 to 18; relapsed/refractory approximately 10; treatment-naive over 14. Whole-study findings and limits: Under treatment, the uncommon public clonotypes either contracted or remained stable. In comparison with age-matched healthy donors, baseline clonality was higher and tracked circulating CD8+ T-cell counts.

Extraction of 1.5 to 2.5 micrograms of genomic DNA from cryopreserved PBMCs supplied material for TCR beta libraries. The sample was PBMCs, taken after 12 months of ibrutinib treatment. The sequence came from a human donor with chronic lymphocytic leukemia.

The CDR3 nucleotides read TGTGCCAGCAGCTTGGGAGTCAGCGGGAGGGCCGACGGGGAGCTGTTTTTT. Translating it yields CASSLGVSGRADGELFF. The chain has TRBV5-6 and TRBJ2-2; 10 bases are shared with TRBD2. The CDR3 has 17 residues. V gave up 0 bases and J gave up 7 bases; unmatched junction bases: 9. Germline V gene sequence: CDR1 SGHDT, CDR2 YYEEEE.